This T cell receptor beta chain appears in the sequencing data of a study of early T cells in non-severe SARS-CoV-2 infection. Overall study context: Unsorted whole blood bulk RNA was sequenced, with unpaired chains.

The CDR3 is 13 residues long. Germline V gene data show CDR1 as MDHEN and CDR2 as SYDVKM. V lost 7 bases and J lost 0, with 9 bases in between. Regarding the study as a whole: VDJdb matching favored anti-spike CD8 responses, missing private and CD4 specificities.

This clonotype was detected ten times or more. Antigen: not known. Molecules of cDNA were individually given unique molecular identifiers that were attached to them. TCRdb fed the 5' RACE reads into MiXCR, producing one record per CDR3 protein. This table holds about 33,000 distinct CDR3 sequences, roughly 6% found once. The TCR was taken from an adult who was a healthcare worker with PCR-confirmed SARS-CoV-2 infection or an uninfected control (not recorded which). The chain joins TRBV28 to TRBJ1-2; D not resolved. The sample taken for sequencing was whole blood. CDR3 nucleotides: TGTGCCAGCACCACCACTTCTAACTATGGCTACACCTTC. It yields the protein CASTTTSNYGYTF.